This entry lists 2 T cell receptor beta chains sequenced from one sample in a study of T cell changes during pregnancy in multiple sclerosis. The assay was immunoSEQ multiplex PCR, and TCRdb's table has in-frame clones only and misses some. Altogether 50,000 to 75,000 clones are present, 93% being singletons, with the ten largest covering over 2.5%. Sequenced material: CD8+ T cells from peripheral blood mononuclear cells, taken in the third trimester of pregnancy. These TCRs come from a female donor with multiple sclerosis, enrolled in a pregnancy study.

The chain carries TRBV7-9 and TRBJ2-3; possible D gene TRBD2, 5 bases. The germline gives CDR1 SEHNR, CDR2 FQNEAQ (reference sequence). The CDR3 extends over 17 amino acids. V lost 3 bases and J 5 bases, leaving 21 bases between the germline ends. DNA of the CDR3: TGTGCCAGCAGCTTTCTTAACGGGAATTGGGAAAAAGATACGCAGTATTTT. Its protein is CASSFLNGNWEKDTQYF.

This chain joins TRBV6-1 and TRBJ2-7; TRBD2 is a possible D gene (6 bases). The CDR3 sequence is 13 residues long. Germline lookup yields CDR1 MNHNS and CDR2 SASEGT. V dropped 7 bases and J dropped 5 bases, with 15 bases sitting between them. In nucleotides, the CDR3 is TGTGCCAGCACCGGGAGAAAGAGCGACGAGCAGTACTTC. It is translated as CASTGRKSDEQYF.